Below, one T cell receptor beta chain is given with its context. What it binds is unknown. Blood specimens came from baseline, cycle 4 day 1, and cycle 7 day 1. Measured with immunoSEQ multiplex PCR; TCRdb has only the in-frame clones, and not every one. The sample yields some 80,000 clones, 70% to 90% seen once. This entry comes from a study of OX40 agonist ivuxolimab in advanced cancers. Study as a whole: A partial response was reached by three patients: one with hepatocellular carcinoma and two with cutaneous melanoma.

Trimming at V came to 6 bases and at J to 1 base, leaving 8 bases not matched to a gene. The CDR3 extends over 16 amino acids. Germline V gives CDR1 MNHNY, CDR2 SVGAGI (reference sequence). Study outcomes and limitations: Fewer expanded clones were found on average in CD4+ than in CD8+ T cells.

The TCR was taken from an adult with an advanced solid tumor such as melanoma, head and neck, liver or kidney cancer. The V call is TRBV6-6, the J call TRBJ1-5; 8 nucleotides match TRBD1. The specimen comprised CD4+ or CD8+ T cells sorted from blood, sampled in a trial of the OX40 agonist ivuxolimab. The CDR3, as DNA: TGTGCCAGCAGCCCCGGACAGGGTAGGAGCAATCAGCCCCAGCATTTT. Amino acid sequence: CASSPGQGRSNQPQHF.